Each of the 18 T cell receptor beta chains below was sequenced from the same sample in a study of shared clonotypes between healthy human individuals. Terminally differentiated effector memory CD45RA+ cells were left out of the naive CD8 fraction, which was CD45RO-negative and positively selected for CCR7. Sequenced by immunoSEQ multiplex PCR; TCRdb stores in-frame clones only, minus some. The sample consists of 800,000 or so clones, about 97% of them appearing once. The source material was naive CD8+ T cells sorted from blood. These TCRs come from a man younger than 40 in good health.

This chain connects TRBV27 to TRBJ2-7, with 8 bases identical to TRBD2. Germline V gene data show CDR1 as MNHEY and CDR2 as SMNVEV (reference sequence). The V gene end was trimmed by 7 bases and the J gene end by 4 bases; junction bases not matched to a gene: 9. The CDR3 totals 14 residues. CDR3 residues: CASTITSGTYEQYF. Written as DNA, the CDR3 is TGTGCCAGCACTATTACTAGCGGAACATACGAGCAGTACTTC.

The V call is TRBV7-9, the J call TRBJ1-2; D is perhaps TRBD1 (5 bases). Germline CDR1 and CDR2: SEHNR and FQNEAQ (reference sequence). The CDR3 spans 12 residues. Trimming removed 5 bases from V and 8 bases from J, with 12 bases in between. CDR3 loop: CASSHDSGGYTF. The CDR3 DNA is TGTGCCAGCAGCCATGACAGCGGAGGCTACACCTTC.

This clone showed up just once. The chain employs TRBV27 and TRBJ2-7; possibly TRBD1 for D (5 bases). The CDR3 runs to 21 residues. The germline V gene has CDR1 MNHEY and CDR2 SMNVEV (reference sequence). V dropped 3 bases and J dropped 2 bases, with 32 bases sitting between them. The CDR3, as DNA: TGTGCCAGCAGTTTTTTTGCCCCGATAACAGGCCCGAAAAATGGGCCCTACGAGCAGTACTTC. This codes for CASSFFAPITGPKNGPYEQYF.

J is TRBJ2-7 and V is TRBV5-5; D is uncertain. Between the trimmed V and J ends, which lost 1 base and 5 bases, there was a span of 10 bases. CDR1 is SGHKS, CDR2 YYEKEE, per germline (reference sequence). The CDR3 covers 13 residues. The CDR3 reads CASSLNNFDEQYF. CDR3 bases: TGTGCCAGCAGCTTGAATAATTTCGACGAGCAGTACTTC.

The chain couples TRBV7-9 to TRBJ2-3; no definite D call. Trimming took off 3 bases at V and 7 bases at J, with 14 bases between the two ends. The length of the CDR3 is 14 residues. Germline values: CDR1 SEHNR, CDR2 FQNEAQ (reference sequence). CDR3: CASSLVERPYTQYF. DNA for the CDR3: TGTGCCAGCAGCTTGGTGGAGCGCCCCTATACGCAGTATTTT. Supplemented by reference TRBV7-9 and TRBJ2-3, the full variable domain reads DTGVSQNPRHKITKRGQNVTFRCDPISEHNRLYWYRQTLGQGPEFLTYFQNEAQLEKSRLLSDRFSAERPKGSFSTLEIQRTEQGDSAMYLCASSLVERPYTQYFGPGTRLTVL.

V gene TRBV27 combines with J gene TRBJ2-4; D not resolved. CDR1 MNHEY and CDR2 SMNVEV come from the germline V gene (reference sequence). V gave up 0 bases and J gave up 1 base, with 10 bases separating them. CDR3 size: 16 residues. DNA for the CDR3: TGTGCCAGCAGTTTATCCCCCGTGGGGGCCAAAAACATTCAGTACTTC. It specifies CASSLSPVGAKNIQYF.

The chain combines TRBV19 with TRBJ1-5; D unclear. V was trimmed by 5 bases and J by 3 bases, leaving 20 bases between them. Germline loops: CDR1 LNHDA, CDR2 SQIVND (reference sequence). CDR3 length: 17 amino acids. The CDR3 loop reads CASSATPRSEDNQPQHF. The CDR3 DNA is TGTGCCAGTAGTGCGACCCCCCGGAGTGAGGACAATCAGCCCCAGCATTTT.

This clone was counted once. The gene calls are TRBV28 and TRBJ2-3; 9 nucleotides agree with TRBD2. J gave up 5 bases and V 2 bases, and 5 bases lay outside the gene matches. CDR3 size: 15 residues. Germline V gene data show CDR1 as MDHEN and CDR2 as SYDVKM. The CDR3 loop is CASSLGAGGRDTQYF. The CDR3 bases are TGTGCCAGCAGTTTAGGCGCGGGAGGGCGAGATACGCAGTATTTT.

The table lists this clone with a count of one. The sample holds other DNA sequences that translate to the same CDR3. The gene calls are TRBV18 and TRBJ2-7; 11 nucleotides match TRBD2. Unmatched junction bases numbered 5, after V lost 6 bases and J lost 4 bases. This CDR3 is built from 14 residues. Germline-derived CDR1 and CDR2 are KGHSH and LQKENI. CDR3 nucleotides: TGTGCCAGCTCGTCCGGGACTAGCGGATACGAGCAGTACTTC. Translation: CASSSGTSGYEQYF.

The chain joins TRBV27 to TRBJ1-3, with unresolved D. Looked up from germline, CDR1 is MNHEY and CDR2 is SMNVEV (reference sequence). The germline V and J ends were trimmed by 8 bases and 4 bases, with 18 bases remaining between them. The CDR3 has 15 amino acids. The CDR3 loop reads CASWAAPGAGNTIYF. The DNA for the CDR3 is TGTGCCAGCTGGGCAGCCCCAGGAGCCGGAAACACCATATATTTT.

For this clone: The sample contains more than one DNA sequence encoding this CDR3. The V call is TRBV11-2, the J call TRBJ2-7; perhaps TRBD1 as D (5 bases). The CDR3 is made up of 13 amino acids. V was trimmed by 4 bases and J by 1 base, leaving 8 bases between them. Per the germline V gene, CDR1 is SGHAT and CDR2 is FQNNGV. The CDR3 reads CASSSTDSYEQYF. DNA for the CDR3: TGTGCCAGCAGCTCGACAGATTCCTACGAGCAGTACTTC. The whole variable domain, filled in from reference TRBV11-2 and TRBJ2-7, reads EAGVAQSPRYKIIEKRQSVAFWCNPISGHATLYWYQQILGQGPKLLIQFQNNGVVDDSQLPKDRFSAERLKGVDSTLKIQPAKLEDSAVYLCASSSTDSYEQYFGPGTRLTVT.

This chain connects TRBV5-4 to TRBJ2-2; the match to TRBD1 covers 9 bases. The CDR3 runs 15 residues. J lost 2 bases, V lost 4 bases, and 3 bases had no gene match. From germline, CDR1 is SGHNT and CDR2 YYREEE (reference sequence). CDR3 protein: CASSPTGGNTGELFF. The CDR3, as DNA: TGTGCCAGCAGCCCGACAGGGGGAAACACCGGGGAGCTGTTTTTT.

This clone was seen just once. The chain joins TRBV27 to TRBJ2-5, with a possible D match to TRBD2 (6 bases). CDR1 is MNHEY, CDR2 SMNVEV, per germline (reference sequence). This CDR3 is built from 15 residues. Trimming removed 5 bases from V and 4 bases from J, with 17 bases in between. The CDR3 here is CASSPQWEVRETQYF. The CDR3 DNA reads TGTGCCAGCAGTCCCCAATGGGAGGTCAGAGAGACCCAGTACTTC.

The rearrangement joins TRBV19 to TRBJ2-1; either TRBD1 or TRBD2 may supply D (5 bases each). Trimming removed 8 bases from V and 3 bases from J, with 17 bases in between. This CDR3 is 15 amino acids long. In germline, CDR1 is LNHDA, CDR2 SQIVND (reference sequence). The CDR3 region has the DNA TGTGCCAGTGCCCCCGTCCGGGACCACTACAATGAGCAGTTCTTC. It yields the protein CASAPVRDHYNEQFF. Using reference TRBV19 and TRBJ2-1 for the parts outside the CDR3, the full variable domain is DGGITQSPKYLFRKEGQNVTLSCEQNLNHDAMYWYRQDPGQGLRLIYYSQIVNDFQKGDIAEGYSVSREKKESFPLTVTSAQKNPTAFYLCASAPVRDHYNEQFFGPGTRLTVL.

The chain links TRBV7-9 to TRBJ1-5; D gene unclear. Per the germline V gene, CDR1 is SEHNR and CDR2 is FQNEAQ (reference sequence). Trimming took off 0 bases at V and 5 bases at J, with 5 bases between the two ends. This CDR3 has 13 amino acids. CDR3 loop: CASSLATDQPQHF. CDR3 DNA: TGTGCCAGCAGCTTAGCCACCGATCAGCCCCAGCATTTT.

The V and J genes are TRBV7-9 and TRBJ2-1, with D possibly matching TRBD2 (6 bases). Germline assignment: CDR1 SEHNR and CDR2 FQNEAQ (reference sequence). The CDR3 length is 15 residues. V shed 5 bases and J shed 2 bases, with 13 bases lying between them. CDR3 DNA: TGTGCCAGCAGCCCCCGGGAGATCGCCTACAATGAGCAGTTCTTC. Encoded protein: CASSPREIAYNEQFF. Complete variable domain (other parts from reference TRBV7-9 and TRBJ2-1): DTGVSQNPRHKITKRGQNVTFRCDPISEHNRLYWYRQTLGQGPEFLTYFQNEAQLEKSRLLSDRFSAERPKGSFSTLEIQRTEQGDSAMYLCASSPREIAYNEQFFGPGTRLTVL.

The chain is built from TRBV9 and TRBJ2-5; D remains ambiguous. The germline V gene has CDR1 SGDLS and CDR2 YYNGEE. The CDR3 extends over 12 amino acids. V gave up 5 bases and J gave up 2 bases, with 7 bases separating them. The CDR3 region has the DNA TGTGCCAGCAGTCCCGATCAAGAGACCCAGTACTTC. It encodes CASSPDQETQYF.

The chain links TRBV5-4 to TRBJ1-1, with 8 positions matching TRBD1. The germline V gene encodes CDR1 SGHNT and CDR2 YYREEE (reference sequence). The CDR3 spans 12 residues. V shed 3 bases and J 5 bases; nucleotides not matched to a gene: 0. The DNA for the CDR3 is TGTGCCAGCAGCTGGACAGGGACTGAAGCTTTCTTT. It encodes CASSWTGTEAFF.